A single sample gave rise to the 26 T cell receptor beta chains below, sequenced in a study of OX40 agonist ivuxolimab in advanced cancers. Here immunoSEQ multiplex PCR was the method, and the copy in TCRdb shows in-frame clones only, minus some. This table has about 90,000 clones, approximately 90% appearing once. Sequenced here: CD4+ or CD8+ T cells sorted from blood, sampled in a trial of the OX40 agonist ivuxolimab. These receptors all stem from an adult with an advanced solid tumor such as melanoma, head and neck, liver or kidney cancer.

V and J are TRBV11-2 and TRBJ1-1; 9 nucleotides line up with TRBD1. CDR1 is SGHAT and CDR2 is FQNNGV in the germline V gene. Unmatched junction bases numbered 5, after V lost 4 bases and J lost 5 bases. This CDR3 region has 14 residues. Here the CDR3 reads CASSSQTGGTEAFF. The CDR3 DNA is TGTGCCAGCAGCTCTCAGACAGGGGGAACTGAAGCTTTCTTT.

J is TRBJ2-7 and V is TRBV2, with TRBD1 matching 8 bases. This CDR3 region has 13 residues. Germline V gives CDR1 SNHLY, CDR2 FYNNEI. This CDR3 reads CAAGGGTSYEQYF. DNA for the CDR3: TGTGCAGCAGGGGGCGGAACCTCCTACGAGCAGTACTTC.

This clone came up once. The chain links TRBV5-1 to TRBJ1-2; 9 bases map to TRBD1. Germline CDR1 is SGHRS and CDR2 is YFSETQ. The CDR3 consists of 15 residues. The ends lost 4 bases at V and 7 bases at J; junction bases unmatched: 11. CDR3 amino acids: CASSRDPGQGSGYTF. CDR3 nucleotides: TGCGCCAGCAGCCGAGACCCGGGACAGGGAAGTGGCTACACCTTC.

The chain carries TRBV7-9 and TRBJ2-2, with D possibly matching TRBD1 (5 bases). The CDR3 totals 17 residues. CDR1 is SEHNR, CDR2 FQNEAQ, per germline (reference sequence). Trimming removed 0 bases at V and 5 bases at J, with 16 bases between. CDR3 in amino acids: CASSLAWSRVETGELFF. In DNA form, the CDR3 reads TGTGCCAGCAGCTTAGCTTGGAGCAGGGTGGAAACCGGGGAGCTGTTTTTT.

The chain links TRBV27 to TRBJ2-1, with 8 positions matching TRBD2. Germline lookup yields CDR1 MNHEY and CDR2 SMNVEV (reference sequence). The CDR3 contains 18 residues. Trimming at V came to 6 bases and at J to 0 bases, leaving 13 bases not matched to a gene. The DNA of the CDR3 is TGTGCCAGCAGGCCCGAGGCTAGCGGGCCGAGCTCCTACAATGAGCAGTTCTTC. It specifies CASRPEASGPSSYNEQFF.

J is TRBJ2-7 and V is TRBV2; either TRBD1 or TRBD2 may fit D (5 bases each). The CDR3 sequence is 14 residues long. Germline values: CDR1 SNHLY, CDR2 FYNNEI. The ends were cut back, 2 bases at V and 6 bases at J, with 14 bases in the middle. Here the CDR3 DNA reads TGTGCCAGCAGTGAAATTCTGAGGGACGTCGAGCAGTACTTC. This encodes CASSEILRDVEQYF.

CDR3 nucleotide sequence: TGCGCCAGCAGCTTGGCCGAGGGAGGCGCCGGGGAGCTGTTTTTT. This translates into CASSLAEGGAGELFF. The V and J genes are TRBV5-1 and TRBJ2-2, with D maybe TRBD2 (6 bases). Germline V lookup: CDR1 SGHRS, CDR2 YFSETQ. V lost 0 bases and J lost 6, with 12 bases in between. The CDR3 length is 15 residues.

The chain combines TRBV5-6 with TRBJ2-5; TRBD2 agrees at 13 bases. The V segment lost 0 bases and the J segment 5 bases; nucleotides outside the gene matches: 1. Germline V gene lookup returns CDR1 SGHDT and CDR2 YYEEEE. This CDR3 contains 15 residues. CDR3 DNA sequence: TGTGCCAGCAGCTTGGGACTAGCGGGAGGTGAGACCCAGTACTTC. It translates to CASSLGLAGGETQYF.

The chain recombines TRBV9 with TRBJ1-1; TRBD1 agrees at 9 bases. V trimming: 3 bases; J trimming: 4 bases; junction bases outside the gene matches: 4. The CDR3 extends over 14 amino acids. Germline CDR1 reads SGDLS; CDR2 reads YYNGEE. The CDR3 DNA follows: TGTGCCAGCAGCGCCGCGGACAGGGGCACTGAAGCTTTCTTT. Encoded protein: CASSAADRGTEAFF.

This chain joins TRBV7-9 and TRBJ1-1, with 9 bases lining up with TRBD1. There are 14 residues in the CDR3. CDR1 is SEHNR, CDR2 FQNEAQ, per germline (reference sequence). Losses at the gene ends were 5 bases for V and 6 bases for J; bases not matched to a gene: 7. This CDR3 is CASSVTGGSAEAFF. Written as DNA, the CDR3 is TGTGCCAGCAGCGTGACAGGGGGAAGCGCTGAAGCTTTCTTT.

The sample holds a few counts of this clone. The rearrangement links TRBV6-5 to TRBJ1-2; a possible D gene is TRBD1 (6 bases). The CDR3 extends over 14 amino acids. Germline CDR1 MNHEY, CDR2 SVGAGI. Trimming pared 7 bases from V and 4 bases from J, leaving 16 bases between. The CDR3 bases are TGTGCCAGCAATAGGGGGGCGTGGGGCTATGGCTACACCTTC. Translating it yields CASNRGAWGYGYTF.

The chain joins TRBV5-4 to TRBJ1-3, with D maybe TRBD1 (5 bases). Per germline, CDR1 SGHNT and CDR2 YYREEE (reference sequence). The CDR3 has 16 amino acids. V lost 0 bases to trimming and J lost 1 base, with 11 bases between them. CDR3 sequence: CASSLETAISGNTIYF. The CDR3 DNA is TGTGCCAGCAGCTTGGAGACAGCTATATCTGGAAACACCATATATTTT. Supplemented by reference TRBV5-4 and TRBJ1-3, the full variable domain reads ETGVTQSPTHLIKTRGQQVTLRCSSQSGHNTVSWYQQALGQGPQFIFQYYREEENGRGNFPPRFSGLQFPNYSSELNVNALELDDSALYLCASSLETAISGNTIYFGEGSWLTVV.

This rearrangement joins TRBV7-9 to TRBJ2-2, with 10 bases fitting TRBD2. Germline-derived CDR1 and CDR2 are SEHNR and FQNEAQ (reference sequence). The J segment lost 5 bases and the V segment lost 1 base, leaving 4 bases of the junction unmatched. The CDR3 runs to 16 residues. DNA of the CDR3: TGTGCCAGCAGCTTAGGAACTAGCGGGGCGACCGGGGAGCTGTTTTTT. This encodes CASSLGTSGATGELFF.

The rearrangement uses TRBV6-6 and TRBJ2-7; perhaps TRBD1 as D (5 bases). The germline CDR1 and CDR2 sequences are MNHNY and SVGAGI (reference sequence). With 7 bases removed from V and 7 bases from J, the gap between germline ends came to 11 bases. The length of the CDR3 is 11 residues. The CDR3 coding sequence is TGTGCCAGCACAGGGCTTGGAGAGCAGTACTTC. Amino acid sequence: CASTGLGEQYF.

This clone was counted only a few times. The CDR3 region is CASSYSGKQYF. For the CDR3, the DNA is TGTGCCAGCAGTTACTCGGGGAAACAGTACTTC. The chain recombines TRBV6-5 with TRBJ2-7; D remains ambiguous. Trimming left V 0 bases short and J 10 bases short, with 7 bases between. Looked up from germline, CDR1 is MNHEY and CDR2 is SVGAGI. CDR3 length equals 11 residues.

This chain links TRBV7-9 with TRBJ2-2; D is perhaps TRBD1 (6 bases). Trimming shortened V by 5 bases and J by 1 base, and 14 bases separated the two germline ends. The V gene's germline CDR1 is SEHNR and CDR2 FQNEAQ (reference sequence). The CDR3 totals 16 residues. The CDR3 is CASSHLPGQNTGELFF. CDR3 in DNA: TGTGCCAGCAGCCATCTTCCGGGACAGAACACCGGGGAGCTGTTTTTT.

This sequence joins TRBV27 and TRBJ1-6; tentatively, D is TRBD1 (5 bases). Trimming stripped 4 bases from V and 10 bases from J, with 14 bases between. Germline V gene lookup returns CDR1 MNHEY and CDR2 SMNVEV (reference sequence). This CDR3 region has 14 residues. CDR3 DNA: TGTGCCAGCAGTTGGCAAGGGGAGGCCTCACCCCTCCACTTT. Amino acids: CASSWQGEASPLHF.

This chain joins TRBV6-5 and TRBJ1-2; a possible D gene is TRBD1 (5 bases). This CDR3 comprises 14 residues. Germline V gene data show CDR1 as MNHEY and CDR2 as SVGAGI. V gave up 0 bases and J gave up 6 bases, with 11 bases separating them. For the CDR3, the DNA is TGTGCCAGCAGTTACTCCAGGGATCTCCATGGCTACACCTTC. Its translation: CASSYSRDLHGYTF.

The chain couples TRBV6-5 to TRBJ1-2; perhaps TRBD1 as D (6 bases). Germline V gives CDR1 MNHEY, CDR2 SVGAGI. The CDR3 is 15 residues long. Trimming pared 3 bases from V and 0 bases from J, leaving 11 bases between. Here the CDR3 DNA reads TGTGCCAGCAGTTATGGGGGCTTAGCTAACTATGGCTACACCTTC. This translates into CASSYGGLANYGYTF.

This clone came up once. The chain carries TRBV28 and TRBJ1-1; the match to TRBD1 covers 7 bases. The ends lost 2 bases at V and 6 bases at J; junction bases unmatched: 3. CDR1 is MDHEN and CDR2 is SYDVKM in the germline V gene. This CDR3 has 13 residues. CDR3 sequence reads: CASSLVQGSEAFF. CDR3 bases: TGTGCCAGCAGTTTAGTACAGGGGTCTGAAGCTTTCTTT. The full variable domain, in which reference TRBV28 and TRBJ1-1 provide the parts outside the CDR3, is DVKVTQSSRYLVKRTGEKVFLECVQDMDHENMFWYRQDPGLGLRLIYFSYDVKMKEKGDIPEGYSVSREKKERFSLILESASTNQTSMYLCASSLVQGSEAFFGQGTRLTVV.

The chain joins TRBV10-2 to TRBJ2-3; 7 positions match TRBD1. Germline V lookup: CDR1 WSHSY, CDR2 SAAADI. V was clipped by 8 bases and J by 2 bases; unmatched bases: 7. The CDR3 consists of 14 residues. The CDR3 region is CASRSTGFTDTQYF. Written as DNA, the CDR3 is TGCGCCAGCCGTTCGACAGGGTTCACAGATACGCAGTATTTT.

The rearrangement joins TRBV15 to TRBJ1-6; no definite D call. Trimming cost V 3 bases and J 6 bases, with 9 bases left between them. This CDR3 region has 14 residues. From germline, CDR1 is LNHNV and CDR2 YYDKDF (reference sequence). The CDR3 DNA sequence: TGTGCCACCAGCAGCCAGACGGGTAATTCACCCCTCCACTTT. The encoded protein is CATSSQTGNSPLHF.

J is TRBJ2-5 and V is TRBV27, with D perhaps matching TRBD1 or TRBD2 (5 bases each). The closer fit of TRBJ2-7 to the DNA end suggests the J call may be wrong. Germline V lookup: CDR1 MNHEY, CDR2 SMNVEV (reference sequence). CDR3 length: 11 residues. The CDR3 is CASRRGGEQYF. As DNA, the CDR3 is TGTGCCAGCAGGAGGGGCGGCGAGCAGTACTTC.

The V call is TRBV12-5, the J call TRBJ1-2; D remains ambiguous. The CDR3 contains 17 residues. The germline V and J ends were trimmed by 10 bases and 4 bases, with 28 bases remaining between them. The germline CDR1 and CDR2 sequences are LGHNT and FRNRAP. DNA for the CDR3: TGTGCTATTGGAACCGGGTCAAAGAGAAATCGGTTCTATGGCTACACCTTC. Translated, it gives CAIGTGSKRNRFYGYTF.

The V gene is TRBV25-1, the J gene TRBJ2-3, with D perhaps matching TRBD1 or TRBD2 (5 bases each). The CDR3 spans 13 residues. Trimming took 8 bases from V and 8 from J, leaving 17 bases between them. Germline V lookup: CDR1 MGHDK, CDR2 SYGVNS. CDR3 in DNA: TGTGCCAGCGGGGGTTCGGCGGGTGGTACGCAGTATTTT. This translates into CASGGSAGGTQYF.

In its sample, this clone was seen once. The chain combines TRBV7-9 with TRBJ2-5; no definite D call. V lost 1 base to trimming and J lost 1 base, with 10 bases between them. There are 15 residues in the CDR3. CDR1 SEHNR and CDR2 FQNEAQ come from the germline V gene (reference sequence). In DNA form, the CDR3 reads TGTGCCAGCAGCTTAGAACTGACCAGCCAAGAGACCCAGTACTTC. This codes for CASSLELTSQETQYF. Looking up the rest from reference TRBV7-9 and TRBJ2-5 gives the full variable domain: DTGVSQNPRHKITKRGQNVTFRCDPISEHNRLYWYRQTLGQGPEFLTYFQNEAQLEKSRLLSDRFSAERPKGSFSTLEIQRTEQGDSAMYLCASSLELTSQETQYFGPGTRLLVL.